Below, 22 T cell receptor beta chains from the same sample are listed, as sequenced in a study of T-cell memory formation after mild COVID-19. A single record per CDR3 protein comes from TCRdb applying MiXCR to the 5' RACE reads. The top ten clones hold roughly 20% of a sample with hundreds of thousands of distinct CDR3 sequences, roughly 21% of them seen once. Sequences were obtained from PBMCs or a T cell subset sorted from them (not recorded which). Source of these receptors: a man younger than 30 who had mild COVID-19 (a few samples of this study predate the infection). Cell type and time point are not known.

The CDR3 loop reads CASSKGSKNIQYF. The CDR3 DNA follows: TGTGCCAGCAGCAAAGGCTCCAAAAACATTCAGTACTTC. V is TRBV21-1 and J is TRBJ2-4. TRBV21-1 is a recognized pseudogene. The CDR3 is 13 residues long.

This clonotype was detected only a few times. This chain connects TRBV5-1 to TRBJ2-3, with D unresolved. Germline CDR1 SGHRS, CDR2 YFSETQ. This CDR3 region has 12 residues. Trimming cost V 2 bases and J 4 bases, with 5 bases left between them. CDR3: CASSFSPDTQYF. CDR3 DNA sequence: TGCGCCAGCAGCTTTAGCCCAGATACGCAGTATTTT.

The chain combines TRBV5-1 with TRBJ1-1; no reliable D call. The CDR3 spans 13 residues. Trimming pared 4 bases from V and 3 bases from J, leaving 10 bases between. The germline V gene has CDR1 SGHRS and CDR2 YFSETQ. The CDR3 DNA follows: TGCGCCAGCAGCGCGGAGGGCCACACTGAAGCTTTCTTT. This sequence encodes CASSAEGHTEAFF.

This clonotype was counted only a few times. Written as DNA, the CDR3 is TGCAGTGCCTGGACTAGCGGGTTCTCCTACAATGAGCAGTTCTTC. Its protein is CSAWTSGFSYNEQFF. The chain has TRBV20-1 and TRBJ2-1; 11 nucleotides align to TRBD2. This CDR3 region has 15 residues. The germline V gene has CDR1 DFQATT and CDR2 SNEGSKA (reference sequence). The V gene end was trimmed by 6 bases and the J gene end by 0 bases; junction bases not matched to a gene: 4.

The chain links TRBV7-3 to TRBJ1-1; TRBD1 might be the D (5 bases). Germline assignment: CDR1 SGHTA and CDR2 FQGTGA. This CDR3 contains 17 residues. V shed 5 bases and J shed 5 bases, with 24 bases lying between them. The CDR3 DNA follows: TGTGCCAGCAGCCCGCAGGGTCTGGGGGGAATCGAAACTGAAGCTTTCTTT. Amino acid sequence: CASSPQGLGGIETEAFF.

There are many counts of this clonotype. The chain links TRBV29-1 to TRBJ2-5; D ambiguous. The germline V gene encodes CDR1 SQVTM and CDR2 ANQGSEA. The V gene lost 4 bases and the J gene lost 2 bases, with 11 bases spanning the gap. The CDR3 is made up of 13 amino acids. The CDR3 DNA reads as TGCAGCGTTGGTGCTCAGACACAAGAGACCCAGTACTTC. This encodes CSVGAQTQETQYF.

The V call is TRBV12-3 or TRBV12-4, the J call TRBJ2-3, with D possibly being TRBD1 (6 bases). CDR3 length: 15 residues. V gave up 5 bases and J gave up 0 bases, with 12 bases separating them. CDR3 DNA: TGTGCCAGCAGTCCACAGGGACCTAGCACAGATACGCAGTATTTT. It encodes CASSPQGPSTDTQYF.

The rearrangement links TRBV7-9 to TRBJ1-5; the D is unclear. CDR3 size: 12 residues. V was trimmed by 4 bases and J by 5 bases, leaving 6 bases between them. CDR1 is SEHNR and CDR2 is FQNEAQ in the germline V gene (reference sequence). CDR3 sequence (DNA): TGTGCCAGCAGCTCCTTGGATCAGCCCCAGCATTTT. This encodes CASSSLDQPQHF.

This clonotype was seen only a few times. Relative to the germline gene, one junction end is altered; a read error may explain this. This CDR3 is CANEDKGDF. CDR3 bases: TGTGCCAACGAGGACAAAGGGGATTTT. The chain links TRBV2 to TRBJ1-5, with D possibly matching TRBD1 (5 bases). There are 9 residues in the CDR3. Per the germline V gene, CDR1 is SNHLY and CDR2 is FYNNEI.

This sequence joins TRBV6-2 or TRBV6-3 and TRBJ1-1; D uncertain. This CDR3 region has 14 residues. CDR1 MNHEY and CDR2 SVGEGT come from the germline V gene. V lost 0 bases, J lost 1 base, and 6 bases lay in between. CDR3 residues: CASSYSVTNTEAFF. CDR3 bases: TGTGCCAGCAGTTACTCGGTAACGAACACTGAAGCTTTCTTT.

The CDR3 bases are TGCAGTGCTAGAGATCTAAGAGGGGGGGGCTACAATGAGCAGTTCTTC. Protein: CSARDLRGGGYNEQFF. The V call is TRBV20-1, the J call TRBJ2-1; tentative D call: TRBD2 (7 bases). V lost 0 bases and J 3 bases, leaving 15 bases between the germline ends. Germline V gene lookup returns CDR1 DFQATT and CDR2 SNEGSKA (reference sequence). The length of the CDR3 is 16 residues.

This clonotype was counted a few times. The chain couples TRBV10-3 to TRBJ2-3; 10 positions agree with TRBD2. The germline CDR1 and CDR2 sequences are ENHRY and SYGVKD. V was clipped by 5 bases and J by 4 bases; unmatched bases: 6. This CDR3 is 15 amino acids long. The CDR3 here is CAISSQTSGSDTQYF. As DNA, the CDR3 is TGTGCCATCAGTAGCCAGACTAGCGGGTCAGATACGCAGTATTTT.

A few counts support this clonotype. V usage is TRBV7-2 and J usage is TRBJ1-1, with D possibly being TRBD1 (6 bases). Per the germline V gene, CDR1 is SGHTA and CDR2 is FQGNSA. Trimming stripped 4 bases from V and 4 bases from J, with 16 bases between. The CDR3 has 15 amino acids. The DNA of the CDR3 is TGTGCCAGCAGCTCCCCACGGGGGCTGGGCACTGAAGCTTTCTTT. Protein: CASSSPRGLGTEAFF.

V is TRBV12-3 or TRBV12-4 and J is TRBJ1-1; D gene ambiguous. The CDR3 runs to 11 residues. Trimming left V 2 bases short and J 6 bases short, with 4 bases between. The CDR3 here is CASSLNAEAFF. DNA for the CDR3: TGTGCCAGCAGTTTAAACGCTGAAGCTTTCTTT.

This clonotype was found a few times. The rearrangement links TRBV27 to TRBJ1-2, with D possibly being TRBD1 (5 bases). Germline CDR1 is MNHEY and CDR2 is SMNVEV (reference sequence). The CDR3 contains 16 residues. V lost 6 bases and J lost 1, with 18 bases in between. CDR3 in amino acids: CASSPEAGTYNYGYTF. In DNA, the CDR3 is TGTGCCAGCAGCCCCGAGGCCGGGACTTATAACTATGGCTACACCTTC.

This chain joins TRBV7-6 and TRBJ2-7; no clear D gene. The V end lost 1 base, the J end lost 2 bases, and 6 bases lay between the germline ends. Germline CDR1 SGHVS, CDR2 FNYEAQ. This CDR3 comprises 13 residues. The chain's CDR3 is CASSLGKTYEQYF. CDR3 nucleotide sequence: TGTGCCAGCAGCTTAGGGAAAACCTACGAGCAGTACTTC.

The sample holds a few counts of this clonotype. The chain uses TRBV29-1 and TRBJ2-7; perhaps TRBD1 as D (6 bases). The CDR3 loop spans 14 amino acids. Trimming stripped 4 bases from V and 4 bases from J, with 17 bases between. The germline V gene encodes CDR1 SQVTM and CDR2 ANQGSEA. This CDR3 is CSVVPRTEAYEQYF. The DNA for the CDR3 is TGCAGCGTTGTGCCGAGGACAGAGGCGTACGAGCAGTACTTC.

A few counts support this clonotype. This rearrangement joins TRBV6-2 or TRBV6-3 to TRBJ2-3, with unresolved D. V lost 6 bases, J lost 4 bases, and 5 bases lay in between. The CDR3 is made up of 11 amino acids. Germline loops: CDR1 MNHEY, CDR2 SVGEGT. CDR3 in DNA: TGTGCCAGCAGCCCATCAGATACGCAGTATTTT. Its protein product is CASSPSDTQYF.

The CDR3 DNA reads as TGCGCCAGCAGCCAAGATCTGGGCACTGAAGCTTTCTTT. Amino acids: CASSQDLGTEAFF. V is TRBV4-3 and J is TRBJ1-1, with D hard to call. Trimming pared 0 bases from V and 4 bases from J, leaving 6 bases between. Germline CDR1 reads LGHNA; CDR2 reads YSLEER. CDR3 length equals 13 residues.

This clonotype was counted between two and nine times. V usage is TRBV7-2 and J usage is TRBJ2-5; D not resolved. The CDR3 length is 15 residues. V lost 5 bases and J lost 2, with 15 bases in between. Germline CDR1 is SGHTA and CDR2 is FQGNSA. Here the CDR3 DNA reads TGTGCCAGCAGCCAGACGGGCAGAGATCAAGAGACCCAGTACTTC. This gives the protein CASSQTGRDQETQYF. Variable domain in full (rest from reference TRBV7-2 and TRBJ2-5): GAGVSQSPSNKVTEKGKDVELRCDPISGHTALYWYRQSLGQGLEFLIYFQGNSAPDKSGLPSDRFSAERTGGSVSTLTIQRTQQEDSAVYLCASSQTGRDQETQYFGPGTRLLVL.

This clonotype was seen more than once but under ten times. CDR3 amino acids: CASRKDWNNEQFF. The CDR3 DNA is TGTGCCAGCAGAAAAGACTGGAACAATGAGCAGTTCTTC. The rearrangement joins TRBV4-2 to TRBJ2-1; D remains unclear. Germline V CDR1 and CDR2: LGHNA, YNFKEQ. The V and J ends lost 6 bases and 5 bases respectively, with 11 bases between them. This CDR3 spans 13 amino acids.

This clonotype has just a few counts. The chain uses TRBV11-2 and TRBJ2-1; TRBD2 matches at 9 bases. This CDR3 has 14 residues. Trimming took 0 bases from V and 9 from J; bases not matched to a gene: 3. CDR1 SGHAT and CDR2 FQNNGV come from the germline V gene. The CDR3 DNA sequence: TGTGCCAGCAGCTTAGAGGGGACTAGCAGTGAGCAGTTCTTC. As protein: CASSLEGTSSEQFF.